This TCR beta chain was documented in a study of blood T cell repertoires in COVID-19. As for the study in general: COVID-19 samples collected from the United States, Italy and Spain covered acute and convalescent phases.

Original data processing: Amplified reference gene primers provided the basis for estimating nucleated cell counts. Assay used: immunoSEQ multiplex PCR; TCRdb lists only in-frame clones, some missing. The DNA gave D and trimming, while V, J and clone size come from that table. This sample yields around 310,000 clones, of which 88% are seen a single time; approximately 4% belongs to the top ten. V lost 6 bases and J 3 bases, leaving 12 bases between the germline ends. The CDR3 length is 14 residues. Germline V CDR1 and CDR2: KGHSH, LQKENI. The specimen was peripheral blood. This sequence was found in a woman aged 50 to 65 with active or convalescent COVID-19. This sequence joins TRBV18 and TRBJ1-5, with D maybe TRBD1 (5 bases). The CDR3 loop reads CASSLRDFNQPQHF. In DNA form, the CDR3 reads TGTGCCAGCTCCCTCCGGGACTTCAATCAGCCCCAGCATTTT.